The following is a T cell receptor (beta chain) sequence with its context. Membership in each cohort depended on participant-reported clinical history. This specimen comes from a study of blood T cell repertoires in COVID-19. Looking at the study overall: The cDNA or gDNA used as material had been derived from T cells, B-cell-depleted T cells, or PBMCs.

TCRdb's table, derived via immunoSEQ multiplex PCR, lists solely in-frame clones and lacks some. The data contain 250,000 to 350,000 clones, about 85% of them singletons. Germline CDR1 is SGHRS and CDR2 is YFSETQ. This CDR3 spans 14 amino acids. V lost 3 bases and J lost 5; bases outside the gene matches: 5. The receptor's source is a woman in her twenties or thirties who had recovered from COVID-19. The J gene is TRBJ2-5, the V gene TRBV5-1; 9 nucleotides agree with TRBD1. The sample comprised PBMCs or T cells enriched from blood (not recorded which). CDR3 loop: CASSSGQGYETQYF. The CDR3 DNA reads as TGCGCCAGCAGCTCGGGACAGGGCTATGAGACCCAGTACTTC. Looking up the rest from reference TRBV5-1 and TRBJ2-5 gives the full variable domain: KAGVTQTPRYLIKTRGQQVTLSCSPISGHRSVSWYQQTPGQGLQFLFEYFSETQRNKGNFPGRFSGRQFSNSRSEMNVSTLELGDSALYLCASSSGQGYETQYFGPGTRLLVL.